This T cell receptor beta chain was recovered during a study of blood T cells in healthy people across ages. As for this clonotype: As yet, its antigen is unknown.

Next came a second PCR, run for about 7 to 12 cycles, which used a sample-barcoded 5' primer along with a J-beta primer mix. A 12-random-nucleotide template-switch adaptor tagged each cDNA molecule. Each CDR3 protein gets one entry after TCRdb re-called the 5' RACE reads with MiXCR. The table lists hundreds of thousands of distinct CDR3 sequences, around three fifths of them singletons. Study-level results: CMV infection status of these donors was not known. Measured against age, TCR beta diversity per million T cells decreased in a roughly linear manner.

The CDR3 consists of 15 residues. The junction had 1 base not matched to a gene; V was cut back by 5 bases and J by 4 bases. Every sample had a minimum of 6 million PBMCs isolated. The source material was blood. The rearrangement joins TRBV12-3 or TRBV12-4 to TRBJ2-3; 15 bases agree with TRBD2. This sequence originates from a man in his forties in good health. The CDR3: CASSRTSGGADTQYF. The CDR3 DNA reads TGTGCCAGCAGTCGGACTAGCGGGGGGGCAGATACGCAGTATTTT.